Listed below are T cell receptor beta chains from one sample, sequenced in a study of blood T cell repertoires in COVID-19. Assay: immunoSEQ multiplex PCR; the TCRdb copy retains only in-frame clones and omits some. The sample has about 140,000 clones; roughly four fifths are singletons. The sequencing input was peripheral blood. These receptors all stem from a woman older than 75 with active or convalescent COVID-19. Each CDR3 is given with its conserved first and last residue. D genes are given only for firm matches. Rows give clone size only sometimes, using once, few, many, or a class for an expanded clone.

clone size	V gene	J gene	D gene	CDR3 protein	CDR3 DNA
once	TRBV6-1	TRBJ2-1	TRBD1	CASSESWQGATSSYNEQFF	TGTGCCAGCAGTGAATCCTGGCAGGGGGCGACAAGCTCCTACAATGAGCAGTTCTTC
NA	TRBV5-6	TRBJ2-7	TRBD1	CASSRDRDNEQYF	TGTGCCAGCAGCCGGGACAGGGACAACGAGCAGTACTTC
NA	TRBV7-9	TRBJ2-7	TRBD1	CASSLETGRKYF	TGTGCCAGCAGCTTAGAGACAGGGCGGAAGTACTTC
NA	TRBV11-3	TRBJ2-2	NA	CASSLGQNTGELFF	TGTGCCAGCAGCTTAGGACAGAACACCGGGGAGCTGTTTTTT
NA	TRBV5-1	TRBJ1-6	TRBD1	CASSKIGQGADSPLHF	TGCGCCAGCAGCAAAATAGGACAGGGGGCCGATTCACCCCTCCACTTT
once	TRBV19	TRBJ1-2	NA	CATHSAYDVTGGGYTF	TGTGCCACTCATAGTGCCTACGACGTTACCGGGGGTGGCTACACCTTC
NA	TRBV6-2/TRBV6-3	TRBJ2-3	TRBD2	CASSYKGLAADTQYF	TGTGCCAGCAGTTACAAGGGACTAGCGGCAGATACGCAGTATTTT
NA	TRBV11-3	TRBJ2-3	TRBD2	CASSLALAGGSTDTQYF	TGTGCCAGCAGCTTAGCCCTAGCGGGGGGTAGCACAGATACGCAGTATTTT
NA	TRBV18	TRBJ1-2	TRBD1	CASSSSGQINYGYTF	TGTGCCAGCTCAAGCTCGGGACAGATAAACTATGGCTACACCTTC
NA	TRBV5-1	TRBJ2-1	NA	CASSLGGRLDRSEQFF	TGCGCCAGCAGCTTGGGGGGCAGGTTGGACCGCAGTGAGCAGTTCTTC
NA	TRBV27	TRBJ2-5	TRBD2	CASSARRTSGGAGETQYF	TGTGCCAGCAGTGCCAGACGGACTAGCGGGGGGGCCGGGGAGACCCAGTACTTC
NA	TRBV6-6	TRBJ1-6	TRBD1	CASSWTGYSPLHF	TGTGCCAGCAGTTGGACAGGGTATTCACCCCTCCACTTT
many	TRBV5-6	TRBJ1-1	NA	CASSLGAGRRNTEAFF	TGTGCCAGCAGCTTGGGGGCGGGTCGCCGGAACACTGAAGCTTTCTTT
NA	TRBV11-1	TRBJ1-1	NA	CASSLKRSMRNTEAFF	TGTGCCAGCAGCTTAAAACGTTCAATGAGGAACACTGAAGCTTTCTTT
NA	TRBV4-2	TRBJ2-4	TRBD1	CASNPTGLAKNIQYF	TGTGCCAGCAACCCGACAGGGCTAGCCAAAAACATTCAGTACTTC
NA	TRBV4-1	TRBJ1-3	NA	CASSLRQGLIVNTIYF	TGCGCCAGCAGCCTCCGTCAGGGGCTAATTGTCAACACCATATATTTT
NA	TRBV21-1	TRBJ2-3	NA	CASSKQWADTHTQYF	TGTGCCAGCAGCAAACAATGGGCCGACACACATACGCAGTATTTT
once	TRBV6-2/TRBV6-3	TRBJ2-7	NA	CASSYDIRGGLPNEQYF	TGTGCCAGCAGTTACGATATTAGGGGCGGTCTTCCCAACGAGCAGTACTTC
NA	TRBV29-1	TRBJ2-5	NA	CSAHRETQYF	TGCAGCGCCCACCGGGAGACCCAGTACTTC
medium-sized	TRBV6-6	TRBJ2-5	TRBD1	CASSYSEGAETQYF	TGTGCCAGCAGTTACTCTGAGGGGGCAGAGACCCAGTACTTC
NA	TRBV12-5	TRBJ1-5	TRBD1	CASGLFNFGQGGSNQPQHF	TGTGCTAGTGGTTTGTTCAACTTCGGACAGGGTGGTAGCAATCAGCCCCAGCATTTT
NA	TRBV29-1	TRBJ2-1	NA	CSVVGPGLNEQFF	TGCAGCGTTGTTGGGCCGGGGTTGAATGAGCAGTTCTTC
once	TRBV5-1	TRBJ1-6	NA	CASSLAWDTPSSYNSPLHF	TGCGCCAGCAGCTTGGCCTGGGACACGCCGAGCTCCTATAATTCACCCCTCCACTTT
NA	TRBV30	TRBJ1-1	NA	CAWSPTPTADTEAFF	TGTGCCTGGAGTCCGACTCCGACAGCCGACACTGAAGCTTTCTTT
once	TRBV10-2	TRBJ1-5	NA	CASRREGNSNQPQHF	TGCGCCAGCAGGAGGGAGGGAAATAGCAATCAGCCCCAGCATTTT
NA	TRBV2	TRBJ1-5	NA	CASSHDRPDQPQHF	TGTGCCAGCAGTCACGACAGACCCGATCAGCCCCAGCATTTT
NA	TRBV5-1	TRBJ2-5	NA	CASSLTTRDTLETQYF	TGCGCCAGCAGCTTGACTACTCGGGACACACTAGAGACCCAGTACTTC
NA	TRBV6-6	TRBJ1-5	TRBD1	CASRLTGGNQPQHF	TGTGCCAGCAGGCTCACAGGGGGCAATCAGCCCCAGCATTTT
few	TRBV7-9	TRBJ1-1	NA	CASSLGGSLEAFF	TGTGCCAGCAGCTTAGGGGGCAGCCTTGAAGCTTTCTTT
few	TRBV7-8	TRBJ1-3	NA	CASSLSGDSGNTIYF	TGTGCCAGCAGCTTATCCGGAGACTCTGGAAACACCATATATTTT
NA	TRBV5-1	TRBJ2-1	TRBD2	CASSSAGGRYNEQFF	TGCGCCAGCAGCTCAGCGGGGGGACGATACAATGAGCAGTTCTTC
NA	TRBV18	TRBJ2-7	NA	CASSPRGRGAYEQYF	TGTGCCAGCTCACCGAGAGGCAGGGGGGCCTACGAGCAGTACTTC
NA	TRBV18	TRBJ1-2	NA	CASSPVLQGNYGYTF	TGTGCCAGCTCACCAGTTTTGCAGGGGAATTATGGCTACACCTTC
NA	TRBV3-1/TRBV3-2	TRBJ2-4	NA	CASSQVFWHPPAKNIQYF	TGTGCCAGCAGCCAAGTATTCTGGCACCCGCCGGCCAAAAACATTCAGTACTTC
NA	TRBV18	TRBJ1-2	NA	CASSPPVLYGYTF	TGTGCCAGCTCACCACCGGTACTCTATGGCTACACCTTC
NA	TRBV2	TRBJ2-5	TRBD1	CASSDWGDRGYQETQYF	TGTGCCAGCAGTGATTGGGGAGACAGGGGGTACCAAGAGACCCAGTACTTC
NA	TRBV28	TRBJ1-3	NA	CASSLWSTGSGNTIYF	TGTGCCAGCAGTTTATGGTCGACAGGCTCTGGAAACACCATATATTTT
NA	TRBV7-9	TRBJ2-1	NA	CASSPLASGEQFF	TGTGCCAGCAGCCCCCTAGCGTCTGGAGAGCAGTTCTTC
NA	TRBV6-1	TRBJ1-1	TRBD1	CASSVRDRDTEAFF	TGTGCCAGCAGTGTCCGGGACAGGGACACTGAAGCTTTCTTT
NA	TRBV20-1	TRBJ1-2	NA	CSAGQGGGYTF	TGCAGTGCTGGGCAGGGTGGTGGCTACACCTTC
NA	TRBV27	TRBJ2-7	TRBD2	CASRLAGGPYEQYF	TGTGCCAGCAGACTAGCGGGGGGGCCCTACGAGCAGTACTTC
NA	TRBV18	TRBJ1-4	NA	CASSPQLREKLFF	TGTGCCAGCTCACCACAACTAAGGGAAAAACTGTTTTTT
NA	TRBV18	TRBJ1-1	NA	CASSPLGKDTEAFF	TGTGCCAGCTCACCACTGGGCAAGGACACTGAAGCTTTCTTT
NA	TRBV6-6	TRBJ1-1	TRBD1	CASSLGTGSEAFF	TGTGCCAGCAGCCTTGGGACAGGGAGTGAAGCTTTCTTT
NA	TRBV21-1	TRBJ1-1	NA	CASSKVSGNTEAFF	TGTGCCAGCAGCAAAGTTTCGGGGAACACTGAAGCTTTCTTT
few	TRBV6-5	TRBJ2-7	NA	CASMGTPRVYEQYF	TGTGCCAGCATGGGGACACCGAGAGTCTACGAGCAGTACTTC
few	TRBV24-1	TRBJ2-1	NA	CATSTPNEQFF	TGTGCCACAAGTACTCCCAATGAGCAGTTCTTC
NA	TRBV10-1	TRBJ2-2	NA	CASSESRVTGELFF	TGCGCCAGCAGTGAGTCCAGGGTTACCGGGGAGCTGTTTTTT
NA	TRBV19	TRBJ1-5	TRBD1	CASSAFGTGGNQPQHF	TGTGCCAGTAGTGCCTTTGGGACAGGGGGTAATCAGCCCCAGCATTTT
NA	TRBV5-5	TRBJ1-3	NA	CASSRREAGNTIYF	TGTGCCAGCAGCCGGAGGGAGGCTGGAAACACCATATATTTT
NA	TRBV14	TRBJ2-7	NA	CASSQKMGTTYEQYF	TGTGCCAGCAGCCAAAAAATGGGCACCACCTACGAGCAGTACTTC
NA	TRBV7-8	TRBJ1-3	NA	CASSPTDRVSGNTIYF	TGTGCCAGCAGCCCCACGGACAGAGTCTCTGGAAACACCATATATTTT
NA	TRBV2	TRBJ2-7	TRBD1	CASSEQGQTYEQYF	TGTGCCAGCAGTGAACAGGGACAGACATACGAGCAGTACTTC
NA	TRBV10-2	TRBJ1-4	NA	CASSAARGGNEKLFF	TGCGCCAGCAGCGCCGCGCGGGGGGGCAATGAAAAACTGTTTTTT
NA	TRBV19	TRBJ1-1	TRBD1	CASRQGQGNTEAFF	TGTGCCAGTAGACAGGGACAGGGAAATACTGAAGCTTTCTTT
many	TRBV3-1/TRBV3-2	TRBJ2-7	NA	CASSRGHLYEQYF	TGTGCCAGCAGCCGTGGACACCTCTACGAGCAGTACTTC
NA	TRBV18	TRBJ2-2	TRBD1	CASSPLTGANTGELFF	TGTGCCAGCTCACCGCTGACAGGGGCGAACACCGGGGAGCTGTTTTTT
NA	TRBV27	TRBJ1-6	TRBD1	CASSLGQGLSPLHF	TGTGCCAGCAGTCTCGGACAGGGACTTTCACCCCTCCACTTT
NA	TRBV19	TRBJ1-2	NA	CASKTGIYGYTF	TGTGCCAGCAAGACGGGGATCTATGGCTACACCTTC